This T cell receptor beta chain appears in the sequencing data of a study of cytomegalovirus exposure and HLA in healthy donors. General study findings and limits: Another analysis was done later, and it associated 15,000 or so TCR beta sequences with HLA alleles at 0.05 false discovery rate. Links to common viral pathogens appeared, in a later analysis, for several of the most significant clusters. Presence/absence analyses supposed approximately even sequencing depth among donors.

This CDR3 is 14 amino acids long. The germline gives CDR1 SGHTA, CDR2 FQGTGA. The trim removed 5 bases at V and 2 bases at J, leaving 3 bases unmatched. On this clone: The antigen is undetermined.

Vbeta (60) and Jbeta (13) primers were used in the PCR. Using immunoSEQ multiplex PCR, the repertoire was profiled, and TCRdb retains in-frame clones only, with some absent. This table holds 250,000 or so clones, around 80% found once. The TCR was taken from a woman aged 55-69 years in good health and CMV-seropositive. V usage is TRBV7-3 and J usage is TRBJ1-3; TRBD1 matches 7 bases. Specimen: PBMCs. CDR3 DNA sequence: TGTGCCAGCAGCGCGGGACAGCCTGGAAACACCATATATTTT. As protein: CASSAGQPGNTIYF.